These 22 T cell receptor beta chains originate from one sample sequenced in a study of technical replicates of blood from several donors. Clones were sequenced by immunoSEQ multiplex PCR, and TCRdb holds only the in-frame ones, with some missing. The table includes approximately 100,000 clones, nearly 97% detected once. Sequenced sample: T cells isolated from PBMCs. The receptors originated from a human donor in good health.

The V and J genes are TRBV19 and TRBJ1-5; 7 positions match TRBD1. The V segment lost 3 bases and the J segment 0 bases; nucleotides outside the gene matches: 5. The CDR3 runs 16 residues. Per germline, CDR1 LNHDA and CDR2 SQIVND (reference sequence). The CDR3 DNA reads TGTGCCAGTAGTATCCGACAGGGTAGTAGCAATCAGCCCCAGCATTTT. Translating it yields CASSIRQGSSNQPQHF.

The DNA of the CDR3 is TGTGCCAGCAGCAAATCAAGGGAGGGACAGGTAAGCTCCTATAATTCACCCCTCCACTTT. The encoded protein is CASSKSREGQVSSYNSPLHF. The rearrangement links TRBV21-1 to TRBJ1-6; TRBD1, as called in the table, went unchecked against the DNA. TRBV21-1 is recorded as a pseudogene. CDR3 length: 20 amino acids.

This chain uses TRBV6-1 with TRBJ1-1; D ambiguous. The germline V gene has CDR1 MNHNS and CDR2 SASEGT. V lost 3 bases and J 1 base, leaving 9 bases between the germline ends. The CDR3 covers 14 residues. Here the CDR3 DNA reads TGTGCCAGCAGTGAGCTTGGGAGGAACACTGAAGCTTTCTTT. Translation: CASSELGRNTEAFF.

The V gene is TRBV2, the J gene TRBJ2-7, with a weak D call TRBD1 (6 bases). Trimming took 2 bases from V and 1 from J, leaving 9 bases between them. This CDR3 contains 14 residues. Per the germline V gene, CDR1 is SNHLY and CDR2 is FYNNEI. The CDR3 DNA reads TGTGCCAGCAGTGAAATGCAGGGGTCCTACGAGCAGTACTTC. Translating it yields CASSEMQGSYEQYF.

The chain joins TRBV15 to TRBJ2-7, with 7 nucleotides matching TRBD1. CDR3 size: 14 residues. V lost 4 bases to trimming and J lost 2 bases; unmatched junction nucleotides: 5. Germline V gene sequence: CDR1 LNHNV, CDR2 YYDKDF (reference sequence). The DNA for the CDR3 is TGTGCCACCAGCAAAAAGGGGACAGCCTACGAGCAGTACTTC. It is translated as CATSKKGTAYEQYF. Based on the CDR3 plus reference TRBV15 and TRBJ2-7, the full variable domain is DAMVIQNPRYQVTQFGKPVTLSCSQTLNHNVMYWYQQKSSQAPKLLFHYYDKDFNNEADTPDNFQSRRPNTSFCFLDIRSPGLGDTAMYLCATSKKGTAYEQYFGPGTRLTVT.

The chain is built from TRBV6-6 and TRBJ2-7, with 9 bases lining up with TRBD2. There are 14 residues in the CDR3. The germline CDR1 and CDR2 sequences are MNHNY and SVGAGI (reference sequence). J lost 1 base, V lost 6 bases, and 4 bases had no gene match. The CDR3 region has the DNA TGTGCCAGCAGATGGACTAGCGAGTCCTACGAGCAGTACTTC. Amino acids: CASRWTSESYEQYF.

The CDR3 DNA is TGTGCCAGTAGTACTTTAGCGGGGGCAAGCTCCTACGAGCAGTACTTC. Its protein product is CASSTLAGASSYEQYF. The rearrangement joins TRBV19 to TRBJ2-7; 9 positions match TRBD2. This CDR3 region has 16 residues. J was trimmed by 0 bases and V by 4 bases; bases with no gene match: 7. The germline V gene has CDR1 LNHDA and CDR2 SQIVND (reference sequence).

The V gene is TRBV5-1, the J gene TRBJ2-7; 7 nucleotides line up with TRBD1. The CDR3 runs 16 residues. Germline V gene lookup returns CDR1 SGHRS and CDR2 YFSETQ. J lost 4 bases, V lost 2 bases, and 12 bases had no gene match. In nucleotides, the CDR3 is TGCGCCAGCAGCTTCCTTCCGGGACAGATTACGTACGAGCAGTACTTC. This encodes CASSFLPGQITYEQYF.

The chain carries TRBV29-1 and TRBJ1-1; no reliable D call. Germline V lookup: CDR1 SQVTM, CDR2 ANQGSEA. CDR3 length: 11 amino acids. The CDR3 DNA sequence: TGCAGGGTCGAAGTGGGCCCTGAAGCTTTCTTT. Translated: CRVEVGPEAFF. The full variable domain, rest sourced from reference TRBV29-1 and TRBJ1-1, is SAVISQKPSRDICQRGTSLTIQCQVDSQVTMMFWYRQQPGQSLTLIATANQGSEATYESGFVIDKFPISRPNLTFSTLTVSNMSPEDSSIYLCRVEVGPEAFFGQGTRLTVV.

The chain recombines TRBV5-1 with TRBJ2-1, with 16 nucleotides matching TRBD2. Germline assignment: CDR1 SGHRS and CDR2 YFSETQ. The trim removed 4 bases at V and 12 bases at J, leaving 7 bases unmatched. The CDR3 has 15 residues. The CDR3 here is CASSISGTSGGGQFF. The DNA of the CDR3 is TGCGCCAGCAGCATATCCGGGACTAGCGGGGGGGGGCAGTTCTTC.

J is TRBJ1-1 and V is TRBV5-4, with 8 bases aligning to TRBD1. The germline V gene has CDR1 SGHNT and CDR2 YYREEE (reference sequence). After removal of 3 bases from V and 10 bases from J, the junction contained 8 bases not matched to a gene. The CDR3 totals 13 residues. The CDR3 here is CASSSTGVGGAFF. CDR3 bases: TGTGCCAGCAGCTCGACAGGGGTGGGAGGAGCTTTCTTT.

This clone was counted a single time. This chain links TRBV5-1 with TRBJ1-4; D perhaps matches TRBD1 (5 bases). Trimming cost V 4 bases and J 0 bases, with 16 bases left between them. This CDR3 region has 17 residues. CDR1 is SGHRS and CDR2 is YFSETQ in the germline V gene. The CDR3 here is CASSGGGGSTTNEKLFF. CDR3 coding DNA: TGCGCCAGCAGCGGGGGGGGTGGCTCGACAACTAATGAAAAACTGTTTTTT.

This chain uses TRBV19 with TRBJ1-2, with no clear D. V lost 7 bases and J 2 bases, leaving 14 bases between the germline ends. The CDR3 contains 14 residues. Germline V gives CDR1 LNHDA, CDR2 SQIVND (reference sequence). The CDR3 bases are TGTGCCAGTACCTCTCAGACATCCAACTATGGCTACACCTTC. As protein: CASTSQTSNYGYTF.

This clone has a single count. The chain joins TRBV19 to TRBJ2-3; 10 positions match TRBD2. With 8 bases clipped from V and 7 bases from J, the junction kept 9 bases outside the gene matches. This CDR3 spans 14 amino acids. Per germline, CDR1 LNHDA and CDR2 SQIVND (reference sequence). CDR3 region: CASSPGLALNTQYF. CDR3 sequence (DNA): TGTGCCAGTTCTCCGGGACTAGCGTTAAATACGCAGTATTTT.

The chain has TRBV19 and TRBJ1-3, with D perhaps matching TRBD1 (5 bases). The length of the CDR3 is 14 residues. Germline assignment: CDR1 LNHDA and CDR2 SQIVND (reference sequence). Trimming left V 6 bases short and J 0 bases short, with 9 bases between. As DNA, the CDR3 is TGTGCCAGTAGCCTAGACAGCTCTGGAAACACCATATATTTT. Amino acids: CASSLDSSGNTIYF. The full variable domain, rest sourced from reference TRBV19 and TRBJ1-3, is DGGITQSPKYLFRKEGQNVTLSCEQNLNHDAMYWYRQDPGQGLRLIYYSQIVNDFQKGDIAEGYSVSREKKESFPLTVTSAQKNPTAFYLCASSLDSSGNTIYFGEGSWLTVV.

The CDR3 DNA reads as TGCGCCAGCAGCCAAGATTTCACAGGTAATCAGCCCCAGCATTTT. This sequence encodes CASSQDFTGNQPQHF. The chain uses TRBV4-1 and TRBJ1-5; a weak D match, TRBD1 (5 bases). Trimming left V 0 bases short and J 4 bases short, with 10 bases between. The germline CDR1 and CDR2 sequences are MGHRA and YSYEKL. There are 15 residues in the CDR3.

The chain couples TRBV5-4 to TRBJ2-5; 9 bases are shared with TRBD2. The V gene end was trimmed by 0 bases and the J gene end by 2 bases; junction bases not matched to a gene: 5. CDR1 and CDR2 from the germline V gene are SGHNT and YYREEE (reference sequence). CDR3 length: 16 residues. The CDR3 loop is CASSLVASGEQETQYF. CDR3 DNA sequence: TGTGCCAGCAGCTTGGTGGCTAGCGGGGAACAAGAGACCCAGTACTTC.

This sequence joins TRBV19 and TRBJ2-1; TRBD2 matches 7 bases. CDR1 and CDR2 (germline): LNHDA, SQIVND (reference sequence). The CDR3 extends over 15 amino acids. V lost 4 bases and J lost 0; bases outside the gene matches: 3. The CDR3 sequence is CASSKGLSSYNEQFF. For the CDR3, the DNA is TGTGCCAGTAGTAAGGGACTAAGCTCCTACAATGAGCAGTTCTTC.

This clone was counted a single time. This rearrangement joins TRBV5-1 to TRBJ2-5; a weak D match, TRBD1 (6 bases). Per germline, CDR1 SGHRS and CDR2 YFSETQ. Between the trimmed V and J ends, which lost 6 bases and 5 bases, there was a span of 17 bases. CDR3 length: 14 residues. CDR3 DNA: TGCGCCAGCACCCCCCGGGACATCGGGGAGACCCAGTACTTC. The encoded protein is CASTPRDIGETQYF.

The DNA for the CDR3 is TGTGCCATCAGTGATCGGGCAGGGGCTCTAGACTATGGCTACACCTTC. Protein: CAISDRAGALDYGYTF. This rearrangement joins TRBV10-3 to TRBJ1-2, with D perhaps matching TRBD1 (6 bases). Germline V gives CDR1 ENHRY, CDR2 SYGVKD. The CDR3 has 16 amino acids. V dropped 3 bases and J dropped 3 bases, with 17 bases sitting between them.

The chain employs TRBV10-3 and TRBJ1-2; D is undetermined. Germline loops: CDR1 ENHRY, CDR2 SYGVKD. V dropped 10 bases and J dropped 7 bases, with 13 bases sitting between them. The CDR3 extends over 11 amino acids. DNA for the CDR3: TGTGCCACTCTAAGTCGGGGTGGCTACACCTTC. Translating it yields CATLSRGGYTF.

V usage is TRBV4-1 and J usage is TRBJ2-7, with a tentative D call TRBD2 (6 bases). The CDR3 is 15 residues long. Trimming removed 4 bases at V and 0 bases at J, with 13 bases between. Germline V gene sequence: CDR1 MGHRA, CDR2 YSYEKL. CDR3 sequence reads: CASSRLGQTSYEQYF. In nucleotides, the CDR3 is TGCGCCAGCAGCCGACTAGGTCAGACCTCCTACGAGCAGTACTTC.